One and the same sample provided the 7 T cell receptor beta chains below, sequenced in a study of T-cell reconstitution after alpha-beta-depleted transplantation in children. Unique molecular identifiers featured in how the TCRbeta library was prepared. TCRdb processed the PCR reads anew with MiXCR; each CDR3 protein has one entry. This table has about 110,000 distinct CDR3 sequences, around 6.4% appearing once. Sequenced material: PBMCs, mostly from graft donor cells, taken 360 days after TCRalphabeta/CD19-depleted stem cell transplant. The receptors derive from a male patient between 2 and 10 years old who had a stem cell transplant for acute lymphoblastic leukemia, so the T cells may come from the graft donor.

In this sample, this clonotype turned up a few times. The CDR3 is CASSYSRGRRAGTIYF. CDR3 bases: TGTGCCAGCAGCTACTCCAGGGGGCGACGAGCTGGCACCATATATTTT. This chain uses TRBV28 with TRBJ1-3; 8 positions match TRBD1. The CDR3 spans 16 residues. Germline loops: CDR1 MDHEN, CDR2 SYDVKM. Trimming cost V 6 bases and J 9 bases; bases outside gene matches: 16.

This clonotype was seen ten or more times. The V gene is TRBV6-5, the J gene TRBJ2-1; D is unresolved. V was trimmed by 2 bases and J by 1 base, leaving 3 bases between them. The CDR3 spans 13 residues. The V gene's germline CDR1 is MNHEY and CDR2 SVGAGI. CDR3 in DNA: TGTGCCAGCAGTTACGCTTCCTACAATGAGCAGTTCTTC. This gives the protein CASSYASYNEQFF.

In this sample, this clonotype turned up a few times. The gene calls are TRBV2 and TRBJ2-3, with D hard to call. Germline CDR1 and CDR2: SNHLY and FYNNEI. The CDR3 totals 11 residues. Trimming cost V 9 bases and J 2 bases, with 6 bases left between them. The CDR3 DNA sequence: TGTGCCAGGGAGCACACAGATACGCAGTATTTT. It encodes CAREHTDTQYF.

The V call is TRBV10-2, the J call TRBJ2-3; D tentatively reads TRBD1 or TRBD2 (6 bases each). Deletions cut 8 bases from V and 4 bases from J, with 16 bases between. Germline CDR1 and CDR2: WSHSY and SAAADI. The CDR3 has 14 residues. The CDR3 loop reads CASSKGGLADTQYF. The DNA for the CDR3 is TGCGCCAGCTCCAAGGGGGGTCTCGCAGATACGCAGTATTTT.

This clonotype was counted at least ten times. The CDR3 is CASSLGPKNIQYF. Written as DNA, the CDR3 is TGCGCCAGCAGCTTGGGACCCAAAAACATTCAGTACTTC. This chain links TRBV5-1 with TRBJ2-4; the D is unclear. The V gene's germline CDR1 is SGHRS and CDR2 YFSETQ. The CDR3 contains 13 residues. With 0 bases removed from V and 2 bases from J, the gap between germline ends came to 3 bases. The entire variable domain, with the rest obtained from reference TRBV5-1 and TRBJ2-4, is as follows: KAGVTQTPRYLIKTRGQQVTLSCSPISGHRSVSWYQQTPGQGLQFLFEYFSETQRNKGNFPGRFSGRQFSNSRSEMNVSTLELGDSALYLCASSLGPKNIQYFGAGTRLSVL.

This clonotype was found a few times. This chain connects TRBV27 to TRBJ1-1, with D possibly matching TRBD1 (5 bases). The CDR3 has 16 residues. Germline V gene data show CDR1 as MNHEY and CDR2 as SMNVEV (reference sequence). Trimming stripped 4 bases from V and 5 bases from J, with 20 bases between. CDR3 nucleotides: TGTGCCAGCAGTTCTCAGGGTTCTACAACGGGGACTGAAGCTTTCTTT. It yields the protein CASSSQGSTTGTEAFF.

This clonotype was observed at least ten times. The chain carries TRBV10-1 and TRBJ2-7; 8 nucleotides line up with TRBD1. The CDR3 has 12 residues. The V gene end was trimmed by 6 bases and the J gene end by 9 bases; junction bases not matched to a gene: 7. CDR1 WNHNN and CDR2 SYGVQD come from the germline V gene (reference sequence). CDR3 nucleotides: TGCGCCAGCAGAGACAGGGGTAGTGGGCAGTACTTC. This encodes CASRDRGSGQYF.